Here is one T cell receptor beta chain with its context. What it binds is not known. This entry is derived from a study of OX40 agonist ivuxolimab in advanced cancers. Whole-study context: Dose-escalation patients' cancers were hepatocellular carcinoma, melanoma, renal cell or head and neck cancer. Patients achieving partial responses numbered three: one hepatocellular carcinoma case and two cutaneous melanoma cases.

Germline-derived CDR1 and CDR2 are SGHTA and FQGNSA. V lost 5 bases, J lost 7 bases, and 4 bases stayed unmatched. This CDR3 is built from 12 residues. Whole-study results and caveats: People who partly responded at 0.1-3.0 mg/kg had some of the least clonal expansion seen.

Sequencing was performed with immunoSEQ multiplex PCR; in TCRdb, only in-frame clones are kept and a portion is missing. There are about 91,000 clones in the sample; roughly 84% occur only once, and around 1.1% lies in the top ten. The source material was CD4+ or CD8+ T cells sorted from blood, sampled in a trial of the OX40 agonist ivuxolimab. This chain uses TRBV7-2 with TRBJ1-1; 7 bases are a match to TRBD1. This clonotype was sampled from an adult with an advanced solid tumor such as melanoma, head and neck, liver or kidney cancer. The CDR3 DNA reads as TGTGCCAGCAGCCGACAGGGATTTGAAGCTTTCTTT. It is translated as CASSRQGFEAFF.